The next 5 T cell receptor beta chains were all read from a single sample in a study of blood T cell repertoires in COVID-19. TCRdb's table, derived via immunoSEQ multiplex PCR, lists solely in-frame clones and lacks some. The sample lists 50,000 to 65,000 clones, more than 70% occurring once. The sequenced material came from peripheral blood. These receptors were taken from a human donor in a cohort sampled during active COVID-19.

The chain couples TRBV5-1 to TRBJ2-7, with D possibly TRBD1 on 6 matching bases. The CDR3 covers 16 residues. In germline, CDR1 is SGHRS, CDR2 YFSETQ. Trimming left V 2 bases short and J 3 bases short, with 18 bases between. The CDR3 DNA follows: TGCGCCAGCAGCTTTTGGCGACTGGGACACCGCTACGAGCAGTACTTC. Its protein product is CASSFWRLGHRYEQYF.

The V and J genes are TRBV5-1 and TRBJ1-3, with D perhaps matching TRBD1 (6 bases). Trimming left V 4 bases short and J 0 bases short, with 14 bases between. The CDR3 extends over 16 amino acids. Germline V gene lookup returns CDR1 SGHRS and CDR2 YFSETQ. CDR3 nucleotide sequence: TGCGCCAGCAGCCCGTCCGCGGACAGCTCTGGAAACACCATATATTTT. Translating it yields CASSPSADSSGNTIYF.

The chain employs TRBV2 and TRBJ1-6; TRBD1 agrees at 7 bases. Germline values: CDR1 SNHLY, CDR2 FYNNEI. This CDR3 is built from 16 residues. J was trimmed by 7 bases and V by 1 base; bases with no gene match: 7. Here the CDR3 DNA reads TGTGCCAGCAGTGAAGGTTGGGACAGCCGCAATTCACCCCTCCACTTT. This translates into CASSEGWDSRNSPLHF.

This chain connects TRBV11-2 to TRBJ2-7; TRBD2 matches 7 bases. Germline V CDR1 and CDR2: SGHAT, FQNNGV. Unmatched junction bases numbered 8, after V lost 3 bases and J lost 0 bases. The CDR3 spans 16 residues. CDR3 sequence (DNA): TGTGCCAGCAGCTTCACCGGGACTACAAGCTCCTACGAGCAGTACTTC. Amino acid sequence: CASSFTGTTSSYEQYF. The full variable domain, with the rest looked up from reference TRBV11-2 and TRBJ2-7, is EAGVAQSPRYKIIEKRQSVAFWCNPISGHATLYWYQQILGQGPKLLIQFQNNGVVDDSQLPKDRFSAERLKGVDSTLKIQPAKLEDSAVYLCASSFTGTTSSYEQYFGPGTRLTVT.

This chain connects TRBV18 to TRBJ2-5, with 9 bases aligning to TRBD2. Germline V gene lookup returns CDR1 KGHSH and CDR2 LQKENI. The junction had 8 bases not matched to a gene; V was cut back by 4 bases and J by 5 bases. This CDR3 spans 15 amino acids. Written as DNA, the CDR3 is TGTGCCAGCTCACGAGGGACTAGCCCTGGGGAGACCCAGTACTTC. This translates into CASSRGTSPGETQYF.